This T cell receptor beta chain was observed in a study of blood T cell repertoires in COVID-19. CDR1 is SGHNT, CDR2 YYREEE, per germline (reference sequence). This CDR3 spans 14 amino acids. Trimming pared 2 bases from V and 5 bases from J, leaving 14 bases between. Measured with immunoSEQ multiplex PCR; TCRdb has only the in-frame clones, and not every one. The sample includes 150,000 or so clones, about three quarters seen only once; the top ten take about 3.2%. The material sequenced was PBMCs or T cells enriched from blood (not recorded which). The chain links TRBV5-4 to TRBJ2-7; TRBD2 might be the D (6 bases). The receptor comes from a woman between 50 and 59 years old who had recovered from COVID-19. The CDR3 reads CASSLELASHEQYF. CDR3 bases: TGTGCCAGCAGCTTAGAACTAGCTTCCCACGAGCAGTACTTC.